This T cell receptor (beta chain) was identified during a study of cytomegalovirus exposure and HLA in healthy donors. Study-wide points: In a later analysis, across HLA loci, associated TCR counts were highest for DRB1, lowest for HLA-C.

In germline, CDR1 is MNHEY, CDR2 SMNVEV (reference sequence). The V gene end was trimmed by 5 bases and the J gene end by 6 bases; junction bases not matched to a gene: 9. The CDR3 runs to 14 residues. This clone was picked up a small number of times. The antigen remains unidentified. Both 60 Vbeta primers and 13 Jbeta primers went into the PCR. Using immunoSEQ multiplex PCR, the repertoire was profiled, and TCRdb retains in-frame clones only, with some absent. The data contain roughly 110,000 clones, roughly 82% of them singletons. This sequence joins TRBV27 and TRBJ1-1, with TRBD1 matching over 7 bases. Sequenced: PBMCs. The TCR sequence derives from a man aged 50-59 years in good health and CMV-seronegative. DNA for the CDR3: TGTGCCAGCAGTCCCACAGGGGCTAGGGCTGAAGCTTTCTTT. This codes for CASSPTGARAEAFF.